This TCR beta chain was documented in a study of blood T cells in healthy people across ages. Study observations and caveats: Naive CD4+ cells and diversity were both higher in long-lived donors than in aged donors. Older individuals had lower TCR beta diversity per million T cells (the decline was roughly linear).

For the second PCR, which ran for about 7 to 11 cycles, a sample-barcoded 5' primer and a J-beta primer mix were used. Each CDR3 protein is one row after TCRdb ran MiXCR on the 5' RACE reads. This table holds some 760,000 distinct CDR3 sequences, around 25% found once. Total RNA was extracted at no less than 6 micrograms per sample. CDR3 length equals 15 residues. Germline lookup yields CDR1 DFQATT and CDR2 SNEGSKA (reference sequence). Comment on this clonotype: Its antigen is not known. At one boundary the junction diverges from the germline segment, which might be a read error.

These data are also associated with another study on T cells of mothers and their children. As that report states: T cell clones that were persistent and microchimeric went undetected.

Material: blood. The chain carries TRBV20-1 and TRBJ2-2; maybe TRBD2 (5 bases). This TCR derives from a boy aged 5 to 17 in good health. CDR3 sequence: CSARDRRGNTEELFF. The CDR3 nucleotides are TGCAGTGCTAGAGATCGCCGGGGAAACACCGAGGAGCTGTTTTTT.